This TCR beta chain was retrieved from a study of CD8+CD57+ T cells in acquired aplastic anemia. Study at large: Isolated CD4+ and CD8+ cells, once sorted, yielded DNA averaging roughly 3.2 ug. Healthy-donor CD4+ cells averaged approximately 9.8 million reads.

The CDR3 totals 12 residues. V lost 8 bases, J lost 1 base, and 8 bases lay in between. Germline CDR1 reads LNHDA; CDR2 reads SQIVND (reference sequence). Findings and limits, study-wide: Found in both controls and patients were twenty-nine CD8+ CDR3 sequences. Between patients and controls, CD8+ Simpson's diversity did not vary significantly.

Concerning this clonotype itself: What it binds is not known.

Genomic DNA, the template, was used for profiling of the TCR beta VDJ and CDR3. TCRdb recomputed calls from the reads with MiXCR, one row per CDR3 protein. This table has roughly 50,000 distinct CDR3 sequences, approximately 78% appearing once. The sequencing input was sorted CD4+, CD8+, or CD8+CD57+ T cells (not recorded which) from PBMCs. This sequence originates from a human donor in good health, serving as a control. The V and J genes are TRBV19 and TRBJ1-1; D possibly corresponds to TRBD1 (6 bases). The CDR3: CASLDRNTEAFF. The CDR3 region has the DNA TGTGCCAGTTTGGACAGGAACACTGAAGCTTTCTTT. The variable domain in full, with the rest retrieved from reference TRBV19 and TRBJ1-1, is DGGITQSPKYLFRKEGQNVTLSCEQNLNHDAMYWYRQDPGQGLRLIYYSQIVNDFQKGDIAEGYSVSREKKESFPLTVTSAQKNPTAFYLCASLDRNTEAFFGQGTRLTVV.